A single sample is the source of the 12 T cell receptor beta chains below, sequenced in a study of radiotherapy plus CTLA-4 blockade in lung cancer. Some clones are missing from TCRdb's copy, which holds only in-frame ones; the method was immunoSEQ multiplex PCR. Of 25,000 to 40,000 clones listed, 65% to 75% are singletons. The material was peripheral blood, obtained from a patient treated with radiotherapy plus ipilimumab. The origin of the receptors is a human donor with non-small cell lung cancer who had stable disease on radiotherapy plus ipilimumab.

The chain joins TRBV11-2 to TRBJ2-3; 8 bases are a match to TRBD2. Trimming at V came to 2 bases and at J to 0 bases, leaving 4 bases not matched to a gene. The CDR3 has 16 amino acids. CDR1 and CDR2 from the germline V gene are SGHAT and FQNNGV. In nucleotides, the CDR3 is TGTGCCAGCAGCTTATTGGCGGGAGGCAGCACAGATACGCAGTATTTT. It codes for CASSLLAGGSTDTQYF. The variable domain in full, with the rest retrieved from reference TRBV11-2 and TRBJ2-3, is EAGVAQSPRYKIIEKRQSVAFWCNPISGHATLYWYQQILGQGPKLLIQFQNNGVVDDSQLPKDRFSAERLKGVDSTLKIQPAKLEDSAVYLCASSLLAGGSTDTQYFGPGTRLTVL.

In DNA, the CDR3 is TGCGCCAGCAGCCAAGATACCGGGATGTACGAGCAGTACTTC. As protein: CASSQDTGMYEQYF. This chain joins TRBV4-1 and TRBJ2-7, with a tentative D call TRBD2 (5 bases). Germline V gives CDR1 MGHRA, CDR2 YSYEKL. The CDR3 covers 14 residues. Deletions cut 0 bases from V and 4 bases from J, with 10 bases between.

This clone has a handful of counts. CDR3 protein: CASSQGLGQPQHF. CDR3 sequence (DNA): TGCGCCAGCAGCCAGGGATTAGGGCAGCCCCAGCATTTT. The chain links TRBV10-1 to TRBJ1-5, with D possibly TRBD1 on 5 matching bases. Germline V gives CDR1 WNHNN, CDR2 SYGVQD (reference sequence). Trimming pared 6 bases from V and 7 bases from J, leaving 13 bases between. The CDR3 runs 13 residues.

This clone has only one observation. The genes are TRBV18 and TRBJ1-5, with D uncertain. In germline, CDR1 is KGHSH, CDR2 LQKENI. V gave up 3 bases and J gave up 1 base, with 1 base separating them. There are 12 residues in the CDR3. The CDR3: CASSPSNQPQHF. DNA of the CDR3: TGTGCCAGCTCACCGAGCAATCAGCCCCAGCATTTT.

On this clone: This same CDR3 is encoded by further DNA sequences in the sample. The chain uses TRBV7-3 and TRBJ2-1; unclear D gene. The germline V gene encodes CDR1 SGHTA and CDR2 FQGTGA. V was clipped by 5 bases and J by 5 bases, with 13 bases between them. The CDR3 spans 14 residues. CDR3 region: CASSTSRRNNEQFF. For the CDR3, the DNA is TGTGCCAGCAGCACCTCCCGTCGGAACAATGAGCAGTTCTTC.

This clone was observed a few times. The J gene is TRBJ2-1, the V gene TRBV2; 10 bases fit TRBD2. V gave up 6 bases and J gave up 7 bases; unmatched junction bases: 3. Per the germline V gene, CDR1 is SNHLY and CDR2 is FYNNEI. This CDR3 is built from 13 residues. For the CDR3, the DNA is TGTGCCAGCAGGGCTAGCGGGAGTAATGAGCAGTTCTTC. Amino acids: CASRASGSNEQFF.

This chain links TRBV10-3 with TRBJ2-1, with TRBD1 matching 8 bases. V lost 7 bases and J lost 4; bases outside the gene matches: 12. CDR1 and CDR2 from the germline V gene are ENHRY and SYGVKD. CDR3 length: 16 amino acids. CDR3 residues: CAITGSVRGQYNEQFF. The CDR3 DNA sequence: TGTGCCATCACAGGTTCTGTCAGGGGGCAATACAATGAGCAGTTCTTC.

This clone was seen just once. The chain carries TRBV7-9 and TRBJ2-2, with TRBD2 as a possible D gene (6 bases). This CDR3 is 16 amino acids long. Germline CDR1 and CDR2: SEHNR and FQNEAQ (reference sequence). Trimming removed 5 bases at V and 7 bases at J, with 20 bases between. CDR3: CASSPPWAGSIGELFF. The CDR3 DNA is TGTGCCAGCAGCCCTCCGTGGGCGGGGTCCATCGGGGAGCTGTTTTTT.

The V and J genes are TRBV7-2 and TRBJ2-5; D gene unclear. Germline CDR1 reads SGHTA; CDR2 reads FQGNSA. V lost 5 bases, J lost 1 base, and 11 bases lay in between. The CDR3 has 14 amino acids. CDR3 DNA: TGTGCCAGCAGCCTAACCCTCCTCCAAGAGACCCAGTACTTC. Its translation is CASSLTLLQETQYF.

In DNA form, the CDR3 reads TGTGCCAGCGGTGGCGGGCTCAATGAAAAACTGTTTTTT. Translated, it gives CASGGGLNEKLFF. The rearrangement links TRBV5-8 to TRBJ1-4; D not resolved. In germline, CDR1 is SGHTS, CDR2 YDEGEE. The V gene lost 7 bases and the J gene lost 5 bases, with 12 bases spanning the gap. This CDR3 contains 13 residues. The variable domain in full, completed from reference TRBV5-8 and TRBJ1-4, reads EAGVTQSPTHLIKTRGQQATLRCSPISGHTSVYWYQQALGLGLQFLLWYDEGEERNRGNFPPRFSGRQFPNYSSELNVNALELEDSALYLCASGGGLNEKLFFGSGTQLSVL.

The CDR3 protein is CASRDNEQFF. The CDR3 DNA sequence: TGTGCCAGCAGGGACAATGAGCAGTTCTTC. The chain joins TRBV6-1 to TRBJ2-1; no clear D. Per the germline V gene, CDR1 is MNHNS and CDR2 is SASEGT. The CDR3 loop spans 10 amino acids. The V end was cut by 6 bases, the J end by 5 bases, with 2 bases between.

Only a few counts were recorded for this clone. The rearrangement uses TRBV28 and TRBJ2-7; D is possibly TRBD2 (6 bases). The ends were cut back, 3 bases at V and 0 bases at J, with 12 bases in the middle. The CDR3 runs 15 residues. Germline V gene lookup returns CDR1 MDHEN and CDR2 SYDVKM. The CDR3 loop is CASSFFQGGSYEQYF. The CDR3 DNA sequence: TGTGCCAGCAGTTTCTTCCAGGGAGGCTCCTACGAGCAGTACTTC.